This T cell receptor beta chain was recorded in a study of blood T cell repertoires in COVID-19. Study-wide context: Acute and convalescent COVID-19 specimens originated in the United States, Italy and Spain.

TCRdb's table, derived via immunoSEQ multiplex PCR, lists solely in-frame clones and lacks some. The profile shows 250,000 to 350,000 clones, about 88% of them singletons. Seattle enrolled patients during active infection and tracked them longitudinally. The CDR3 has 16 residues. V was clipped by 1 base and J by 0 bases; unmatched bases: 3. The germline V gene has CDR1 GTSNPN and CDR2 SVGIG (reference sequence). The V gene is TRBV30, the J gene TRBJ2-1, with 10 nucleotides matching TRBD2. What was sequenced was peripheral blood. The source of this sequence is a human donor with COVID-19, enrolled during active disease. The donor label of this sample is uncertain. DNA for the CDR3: TGTGCCTGGAGTGGCAGCGGGAGGGGCTCCTACAATGAGCAGTTCTTC. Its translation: CAWSGSGRGSYNEQFF.